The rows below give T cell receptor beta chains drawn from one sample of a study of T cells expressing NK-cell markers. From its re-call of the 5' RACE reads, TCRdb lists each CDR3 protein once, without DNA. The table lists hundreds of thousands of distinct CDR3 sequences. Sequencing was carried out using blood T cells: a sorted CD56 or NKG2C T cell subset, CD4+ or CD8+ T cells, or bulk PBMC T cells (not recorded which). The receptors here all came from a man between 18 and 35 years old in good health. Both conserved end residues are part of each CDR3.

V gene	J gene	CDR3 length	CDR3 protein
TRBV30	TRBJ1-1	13	CAWRPGLSNEAFF
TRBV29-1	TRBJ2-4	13	CSVEAREGNIQYF
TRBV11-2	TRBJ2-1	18	CASSSRTSGRISYNEQFF
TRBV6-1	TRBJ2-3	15	CASSRQGTGTDTQYF
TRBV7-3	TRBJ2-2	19	CASSLRVASDLSDTGELFF
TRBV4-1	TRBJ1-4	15	CASSQVATTNEKLFF
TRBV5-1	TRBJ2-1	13	CASSLDVRNEQFF
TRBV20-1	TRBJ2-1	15	CSATKSGSSYNEQFF
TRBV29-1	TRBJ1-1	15	CSVEAAGRGSTEAFF
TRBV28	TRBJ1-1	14	CASSLGRQDTEAFF
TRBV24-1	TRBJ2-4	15	CATSDTGTAHKVQYF
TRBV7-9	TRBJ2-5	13	CASHPGAQETQYF
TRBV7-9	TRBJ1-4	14	CASSFDSRDEKLFF
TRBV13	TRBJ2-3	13	CASYIGGGDTQYF
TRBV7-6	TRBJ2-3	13	CASSTTTADTQYF
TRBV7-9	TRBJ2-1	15	CASTAMEGEHNEQFF
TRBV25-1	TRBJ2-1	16	CASRASGGSLYNEQFF
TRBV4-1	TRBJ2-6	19	CASSQDGDKGPRGANVLTF
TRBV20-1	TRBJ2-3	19	CSARDLSLAGSSSTDTQYF
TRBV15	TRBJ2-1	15	CATSWTSGTYNEQFF
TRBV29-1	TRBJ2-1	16	CSVERTSGFSYNEQFF
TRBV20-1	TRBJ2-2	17	CSARDSRAYANTGELFF
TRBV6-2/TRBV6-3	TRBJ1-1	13	CASSAGGFPEAFF
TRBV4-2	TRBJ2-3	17	CASSQDGTSGPGNTQYF
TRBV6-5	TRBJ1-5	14	CASSSGASNQPQHF
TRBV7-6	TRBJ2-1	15	CASSFSVNRHNEQFF
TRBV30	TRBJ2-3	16	CAWSCGVSGVSDTQYF
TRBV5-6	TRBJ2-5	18	CASRDGRWMPRYQETQYF
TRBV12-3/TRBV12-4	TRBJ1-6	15	CASRETDSYNSPLHF
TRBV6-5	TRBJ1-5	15	CASSSRQGVGQPQHF
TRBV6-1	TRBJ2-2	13	CAGGQGITGELFF
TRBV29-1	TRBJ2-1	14	CSGAETAGANEQFF
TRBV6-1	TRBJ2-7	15	CASRGGQRISYEQYF
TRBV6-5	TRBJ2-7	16	CASSYSSSASSYEQYF
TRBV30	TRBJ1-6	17	CAWGPGQLSSYNSPLHF
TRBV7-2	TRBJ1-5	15	CASSRMLGRRQPQHF
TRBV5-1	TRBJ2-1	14	CASSSSGGFNEQFF
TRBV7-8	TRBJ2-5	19	CASSLAGGALRNTQETQYF
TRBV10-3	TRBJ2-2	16	CAISDRGDPNTGELFF
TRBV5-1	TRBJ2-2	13	CASSLEGQGKLFF
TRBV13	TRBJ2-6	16	CASSSLAGSGANFLTF